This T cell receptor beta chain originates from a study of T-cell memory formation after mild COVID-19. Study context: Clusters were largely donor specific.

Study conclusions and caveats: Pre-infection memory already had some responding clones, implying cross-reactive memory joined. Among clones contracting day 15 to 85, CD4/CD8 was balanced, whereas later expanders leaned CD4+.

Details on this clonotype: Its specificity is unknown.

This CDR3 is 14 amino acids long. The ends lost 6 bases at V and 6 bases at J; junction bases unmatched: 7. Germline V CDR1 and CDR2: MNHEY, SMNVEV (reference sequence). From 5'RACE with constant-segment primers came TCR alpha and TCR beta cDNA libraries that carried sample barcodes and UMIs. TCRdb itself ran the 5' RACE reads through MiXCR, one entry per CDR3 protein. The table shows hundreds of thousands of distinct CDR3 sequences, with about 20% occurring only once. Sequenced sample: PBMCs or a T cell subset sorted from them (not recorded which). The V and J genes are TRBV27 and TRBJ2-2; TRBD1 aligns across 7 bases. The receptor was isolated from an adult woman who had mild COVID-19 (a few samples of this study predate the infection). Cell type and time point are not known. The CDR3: CASRPTGNAGELFF. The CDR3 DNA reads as TGTGCCAGCAGGCCGACAGGGAATGCCGGGGAGCTGTTTTTT.